This T cell receptor beta chain was sequenced for a study of blood T cell repertoires in COVID-19 (dated by TCRdb to 2020 to 2022). For context, the study as a whole: The collaborator samples originated in the United States, Italy and Spain and spanned the acute and convalescent phases of COVID-19. The sample metadata nearly always contained a de-identified subject ID, COVID-19 status, age in years and sex. A freely available public database, intended as a resource for researchers studying the immune response to SARS-CoV-2, is where the repertoires were released. The samples were drawn from two sources: the first 160 participants of the ongoing ImmuneRACE study, and over 950 subjects contributed by 6 global collaborators. The prospective study material was composed of cDNA or gDNA derived from T cells, B-cell-depleted T cells, or PBMCs. Where HLA class I and class II types were available, the types were taken from metadata supplied by the sample provider, not from assay-based typing. The dataset comprised deeply sampled blood TCRbeta repertoires from subjects exposed to, actively infected with, or recovered from COVID-19.

Results the study describes overall, beyond this receptor: The amount of clinical and demographic metadata varied by source and participant and was provided uncurated.

Concerning this clone itself: Its antigen specificity is not known. No base quality values were provided; no much bigger clone lies one nucleotide off.

The CDR3, from cysteine to phenylalanine, totals 15 residues. The only DNA kept is the CDR3, 45 bases in frame from the first base. V is clipped by 6 bases and J by 0 bases, and the sequence between their germline boundaries is 12 bases long. The germline V gene sets CDR1 to KGHSH and CDR2 to LQKENI. TCRbeta CDR3 regions were amplified from genomic DNA using the immunoSEQ Assay, a bias-controlled multiplex PCR. Regarding the original processing steps: The number of nucleated cells in each sample was estimated by amplification of reference gene primers within the assay. To quantify the absolute abundance of each unique TCRbeta CDR3 rearrangement, sequence reads were collapsed and filtered. For each sample, productive Simpson clonality was calculated as the square root of Simpson's diversity index over productive rearrangements. Drawn from immuneACCESS, this table holds only the in-frame rearrangements with V and J called that TCRdb kept. Clones are partly lost; checked studies trace under half to an unresolved V gene and leave the rest unexplained. V and J calls and clone size are as listed in that table; D and trimming were resolved from the DNA. Across this sample there are over 450,000 clones, with about 88% seen only once. Clones ranked in the top ten supply over 0.7% of the sample.

At one collaborating source in Seattle, patients were enrolled during active infection and were followed longitudinally through the course of disease. Each collaborating institution followed its own protocols to collect whole blood in K2EDTA tubes. Collaborator samples were shipped for TCRbeta analysis as frozen whole blood, isolated PBMCs, or DNA extracted from either sample type. The clonotype originates from a man younger than 30 with COVID-19, enrolled during active disease. The chain was built from TRBV18 and TRBJ2-1; TRBD1 might be the D gene, on 6 matching bases. The sample taken for sequencing was peripheral blood. In nucleotide form, the sequence is TGTGCCAGCTCTCTGAGGGGGACCTCCTACAATGAGCAGTTCTTC. Its protein reads: CASSLRGTSYNEQFF.